The rows below give T cell receptor beta chains drawn from one sample of a study of cytomegalovirus exposure and HLA in healthy donors. The data were produced by immunoSEQ multiplex PCR, yet TCRdb's version contains in-frame clones alone and is incomplete. The sample shows roughly 110,000 clones, around 75% of them seen only once. Material for sequencing was PBMCs. The receptors originated from a female donor in good health and CMV-seronegative. CDR3s include the opening cysteine and the closing phenylalanine or tryptophan. The order of the fields is J gene, V gene, CDR3 protein.

j_call: TRBJ2-7
v_call: TRBV11-2
cdr3_aa: CASSLAPSSYEQYF

j_call: TRBJ2-7
v_call: TRBV2
cdr3_aa: CASSETPTRSYEQYF

j_call: TRBJ2-7
v_call: TRBV19
cdr3_aa: CASSIDLIGYEQYF

j_call: TRBJ2-3
v_call: TRBV13
cdr3_aa: CASSPPGGLAGGTDTQYF

j_call: TRBJ2-1
v_call: TRBV27
cdr3_aa: CASSLSWRQDEQFF

j_call: TRBJ1-3
v_call: TRBV7-2
cdr3_aa: CASSLVSVTGNTIYF

j_call: TRBJ1-3
v_call: TRBV6-1
cdr3_aa: CASSEDRHSGNTIYF

j_call: TRBJ2-2
v_call: TRBV9
cdr3_aa: CASSVDPGVDTGELFF

j_call: TRBJ2-5
v_call: TRBV4-3
cdr3_aa: CASSQDSSRETQYF

j_call: TRBJ1-5
v_call: TRBV19
cdr3_aa: CASRVTGDQPQHF

j_call: TRBJ2-5
v_call: TRBV2
cdr3_aa: CASNSQTQYF

j_call: TRBJ2-4
v_call: TRBV7-9
cdr3_aa: CASSLEGQVARIQYF

j_call: TRBJ1-1
v_call: TRBV5-5
cdr3_aa: CASSSTVVYSEAFF